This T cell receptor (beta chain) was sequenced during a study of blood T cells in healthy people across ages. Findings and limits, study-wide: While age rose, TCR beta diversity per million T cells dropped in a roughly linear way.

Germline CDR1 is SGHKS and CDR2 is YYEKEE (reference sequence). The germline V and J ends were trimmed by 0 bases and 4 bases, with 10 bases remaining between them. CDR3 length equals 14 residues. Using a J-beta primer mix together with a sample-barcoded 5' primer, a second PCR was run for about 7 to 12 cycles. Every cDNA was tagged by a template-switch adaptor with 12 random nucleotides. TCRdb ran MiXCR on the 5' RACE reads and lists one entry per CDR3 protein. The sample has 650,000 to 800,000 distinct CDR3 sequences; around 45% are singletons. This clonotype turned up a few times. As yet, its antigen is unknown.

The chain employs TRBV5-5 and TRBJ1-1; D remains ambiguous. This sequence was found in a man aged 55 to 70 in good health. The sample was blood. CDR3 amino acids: CASSLGDRGTEAFF. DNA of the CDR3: TGTGCCAGCAGCTTGGGGGATCGTGGCACTGAAGCTTTCTTT.